This T cell receptor beta chain was found in a study of cytomegalovirus exposure and HLA in healthy donors. Study outcomes and limitations: Later analysis identified some 16,000 TCR beta sequences associated with HLA alleles, using a false discovery rate threshold of 0.05.

Worth noting for this clone: Its specificity is unknown.

Primers for the PCR totalled 60 Vbeta and 13 Jbeta. Assay used: immunoSEQ multiplex PCR; TCRdb lists only in-frame clones, some missing. The sample records 150,000 to 200,000 clones, more than 70% being singletons. The CDR3 covers 17 residues. Germline V gene lookup returns CDR1 SEHNR and CDR2 FQNEAQ (reference sequence). The germline V and J ends were trimmed by 0 bases and 4 bases, with 18 bases remaining between them. The sequence was collected from a girl aged 5-17 years in good health and CMV-seronegative. The V gene is TRBV7-9, the J gene TRBJ2-5, with D tentatively TRBD1 (6 bases). Sample: PBMCs. The CDR3 loop is CASSLALKGRGRETQYF. CDR3 in DNA: TGTGCCAGCAGCTTAGCGCTAAAGGGCAGGGGCCGAGAGACCCAGTACTTC.